This paragraph covers one T cell receptor (beta chain) sequence. Its antigen is as yet unknown. CDR1 MDHEN and CDR2 SYDVKM come from the germline V gene. The CDR3 is 15 amino acids. The J segment lost 3 bases and the V segment lost 5 bases, leaving 5 bases of the junction unmatched. This entry is derived from a study of T cell repertoires in cytomegalovirus infection. Study details: HLA-B-restricted CMV epitopes that are well studied were used alongside recently identified HLA-C-restricted ones. General study results and limits: Within the response measured ex vivo, HLA-C-restricted CMV-specific TCR beta clonotypes were dominant. Of the TCR beta families, the public ones yielded a cumulative frequency that identified carriers of CMV plus the relevant HLA.

One entry per CDR3 protein results from TCRdb running MiXCR on the reads. Counted here are hundreds of thousands of distinct CDR3 sequences, around a third occurring once; the ten biggest clones make up about a sixth. The sample consisted of cultured PBMCs, taken from culture after CMV antigen stimulation. This receptor was taken from a human donor in good health (CMV status not recorded). Some clones in this sample may be carry-over from other donors' samples. This sequence joins TRBV28 and TRBJ2-3; 10 bases are shared with TRBD1. The CDR3 DNA is TGTGCCAGCAGTACCCCGGACAGGGGGACAGATACGCAGTATTTT. Amino acid sequence: CASSTPDRGTDTQYF.